This is a list of T cell receptor beta chains from one sample in a study of human T cells and chemical hapten exposure. Via MiXCR, TCRdb re-called the RACE reads, giving one row per CDR3 protein. The sample lists 180,000 or so distinct CDR3 sequences; around 30% were seen once. Material: whole blood, obtained in connection with sensitization to the hapten diphenylcyclopropenone (DPC). Receptors originate from a woman aged 30 to 39 with alopecia areata. Some clones in this sample may be carry-over from other donors' samples. The CDR3 runs from the conserved cysteine through the conserved F or W. The order of the fields is D gene, V gene, J gene, clone size, CDR3 DNA, CDR3 protein. D genes are given only for firm matches. Some rows mark clone size as missing; the rest say once, few, many or name a class of expanded clone.

TRBD2	TRBV15	TRBJ2-1	-	TGTGCCACCAGCAGGGGACTAGCGGGGTCAGGGCAGTTCTTC	CATSRGLAGSGQFF
TRBD1	TRBV20-1	TRBJ2-3	-	TGCAGTGCTGGGACAGGACACACAGATACGCAGTATTTT	CSAGTGHTDTQYF
TRBD2	TRBV7-6	TRBJ2-7	-	TGTGCCAGCAGCATAGGGACTAGCGGGAACGAGCAGTACTTC	CASSIGTSGNEQYF
-	TRBV5-1	TRBJ1-3	-	TGCGCCAGCAGCTTGCGAGGGAGCTCTGGAAACACCATATATTTT	CASSLRGSSGNTIYF
-	TRBV2	TRBJ2-2	few	TGTGCCAGCAATAGGGAGGGGGAGCTGTTTTTT	CASNREGELFF
-	TRBV20-1	TRBJ2-5	-	TGCAGTGGGGCTAGCGACCAAGAGACCCAGTACTTC	CSGASDQETQYF
TRBD1	TRBV2	TRBJ1-1	few	TGTGCCAGCAGTGAATTAAGTGGGACAGGGCATACTTTCTTT	CASSELSGTGHTFF
TRBD1	TRBV6-6	TRBJ1-3	once	TGTGCCAGCAGCGACCCCCCACAGGGGGCTTGGGGAAACACCATATATTTT	CASSDPPQGAWGNTIYF
TRBD1	TRBV28	TRBJ2-6	-	TGTGCCAGCAGTCGTACAGGGGATCCTGGGGCCAACGTCCTGACTTTC	CASSRTGDPGANVLTF
-	TRBV11-2	TRBJ2-5	-	TGTGCCAGCAGCTACGTACGGGACACGGAGAGTCAAGAGACCCAGTACTTC	CASSYVRDTESQETQYF
TRBD2	TRBV6-2/TRBV6-3	TRBJ2-1	-	TGTGCCAGCAGTTACGCGGGGGGGCCGTTCAATGAGCAGTTCTTC	CASSYAGGPFNEQFF
TRBD1	TRBV27	TRBJ2-3	-	TGTGCCAGCAGATTAACAGGGGGTCGCGGAGATACGCAGTATTTT	CASRLTGGRGDTQYF
-	TRBV12-3/TRBV12-4	TRBJ2-2	-	TGTGCCAGCAGTTTAAGACAGAACACCGGGGAGCTGTTTTTT	CASSLRQNTGELFF
-	TRBV7-2	TRBJ1-3	once	TGTGCCAGCAGCTTAGCTGGGGGCAGAGGTGCTGGAAACACCATATATTTT	CASSLAGGRGAGNTIYF
-	TRBV27	TRBJ2-1	many	TGTGCCAGCAGTCCAAATGGTCGGTACAATGAGCAGTTCTTC	CASSPNGRYNEQFF
-	TRBV6-5	TRBJ1-1	-	TGTGCCAGCAGTTACGGTATGAACACTGAAGCTTTCTTT	CASSYGMNTEAFF
-	TRBV9	TRBJ1-1	once	TGTGCCAGCAGCGTAATAGGAGGGAACACTGAAGCTTTCTTT	CASSVIGGNTEAFF
TRBD1	TRBV28	TRBJ1-6	few	TGTGCCAGCAGTTCGGAGACAGGGAGTTACAGTTCACCCCTCCACTTT	CASSSETGSYSSPLHF
-	TRBV2	TRBJ1-1	few	TGTGCCAGCAGTGGGCTCCCGAACACTGAAGCTTTCTTT	CASSGLPNTEAFF
-	TRBV28	TRBJ2-5	few	TGTGCCAGCACCCCGGGGACCCAAGAGACCCAGTACTTC	CASTPGTQETQYF
-	TRBV7-2	TRBJ2-3	-	TGTGTCAGCAGCCCACAGTTGGGCGTTGGGACAGATACGCAGTATTTT	CVSSPQLGVGTDTQYF
TRBD2	TRBV20-1	TRBJ2-1	-	TGCAGTGCTAGGGGTATCCGGGAGGGCCTTTATGAGCAGTTCTTC	CSARGIREGLYEQFF
-	TRBV5-6	TRBJ1-4	-	TGTGCCAGCAGCCCATACTACGAAAAACTGTTTTTT	CASSPYYEKLFF
-	TRBV9	TRBJ2-1	-	TGTGCCAGCAGCGTAGCTAGCGCGGGTGAGCAGTTCTTC	CASSVASAGEQFF
-	TRBV29-1	TRBJ2-7	-	TGCAGCGTTGCTGGAGGGGCTTACGAGCAGTACTTC	CSVAGGAYEQYF
TRBD1	TRBV29-1	TRBJ2-7	-	TGCAGCGTACAGGGGGCGCATTTACCGGGCTACGAGCAGTACTTC	CSVQGAHLPGYEQYF
-	TRBV18	TRBJ1-1	-	TGTGCCAGCTCACCCACCAGGGATCGCACTGAAGCTTTCTTT	CASSPTRDRTEAFF
-	TRBV29-1	TRBJ2-7	many	TGCAGCGTTGGAGGGGTCCACGAGCAGTACTTC	CSVGGVHEQYF
TRBD2	TRBV29-1	TRBJ2-5	few	TGCAGCGTTGAAGGTGCGCGGGGGGGCCAGGAGACCCAGTACTTC	CSVEGARGGQETQYF